What follows are 14 T cell receptor beta chains derived from one specimen sequenced in a study of CD8 T cells in ankylosing spondylitis. The antigens of these receptors remain unknown. One entry per CDR3 protein, called by TCRdb with MiXCR from the 5' RACE reads. The sample lists some 220,000 distinct CDR3 sequences, about 7% seen once, with 14% in the top ten. Study results and limitations: Seemingly characteristic of ankylosing spondylitis blood was a TCR beta motif consisting of eight highly homologous variants.

Sequencing was done on a sample of blood, either unsorted or a sorted T cell fraction (not recorded which). The receptors come from a male donor with ankylosing spondylitis.

This clonotype came up a few times. V and J are TRBV5-6 and TRBJ2-1; D is undetermined. V dropped 0 bases and J dropped 5 bases, with 3 bases sitting between them. This CDR3 contains 12 residues. The V gene's germline CDR1 is SGHDT and CDR2 YYEEEE. DNA of the CDR3: TGTGCCAGCAGCTTGGAACACAATGAGCAGTTCTTC. Amino acids: CASSLEHNEQFF.

At least ten counts were recorded for this clonotype. The rearrangement links TRBV4-1 to TRBJ1-1; 9 bases are a match to TRBD1. Germline V lookup: CDR1 MGHRA, CDR2 YSYEKL. V lost 2 bases, J lost 4 bases, and 14 bases stayed unmatched. CDR3 length: 18 residues. The CDR3: CASSQRVPGQGSGTEAFF. The CDR3 nucleotides read TGCGCCAGCAGCCAAAGAGTCCCGGGACAGGGTTCGGGCACTGAAGCTTTCTTT.

This clonotype was seen at least ten times. The genes are TRBV27 and TRBJ2-7; a possible D gene is TRBD2 (5 bases). This CDR3 comprises 14 residues. Germline V gene sequence: CDR1 MNHEY, CDR2 SMNVEV (reference sequence). Trimming removed 3 bases from V and 1 base from J, with 10 bases in between. Here the CDR3 reads CASSFSSRSYEQYF. In nucleotides, the CDR3 is TGTGCCAGCAGTTTCTCTAGCAGATCCTACGAGCAGTACTTC.

This clonotype was seen many times. This CDR3 is CASSATTQLGSTDTQYF. The CDR3 region has the DNA TGTGCCAGCAGCGCAACAACACAATTAGGGAGTACAGATACGCAGTATTTT. The chain couples TRBV9 to TRBJ2-3, with D possibly matching TRBD2 (5 bases). Per the germline V gene, CDR1 is SGDLS and CDR2 is YYNGEE. V lost 3 bases and J lost 3, with 20 bases in between. The CDR3 has 17 amino acids. Full variable domain (rest looked up from reference TRBV9 and TRBJ2-3): DSGVTQTPKHLITATGQRVTLRCSPRSGDLSVYWYQQSLDQGLQFLIQYYNGEERAKGNILERFSAQQFPDLHSELNLSSLELGDSALYFCASSATTQLGSTDTQYFGPGTRLTVL.

For this clonotype: A read error may be the cause here, since a much bigger clone is one base away. The chain couples TRBV4-1 to TRBJ1-1, with a possible D match to TRBD1 (6 bases). The CDR3 is 14 amino acids. CDR1 is MGHRA, CDR2 YSYEKL, per germline. The ends were cut back, 5 bases at V and 2 bases at J, with 12 bases in the middle. The CDR3 bases are TGCGCCAGCAGCGAAAGGACAGCCAACACTGAAGCTTTCTTT. Translated, it gives CASSERTANTEAFF.

This clonotype was recorded at least ten times. This sequence joins TRBV7-8 and TRBJ1-2; the D is unclear. V was trimmed by 5 bases and J by 4 bases, leaving 11 bases between them. The CDR3 runs to 13 residues. CDR1 is SGHVS, CDR2 FQNEAQ, per germline. The CDR3 loop is CASSTIVSYGYTF. As DNA, the CDR3 is TGTGCCAGCAGCACCATAGTTAGCTATGGCTACACCTTC.

This clonotype has ten or more counts. The chain is built from TRBV7-9 and TRBJ2-7, with 9 nucleotides matching TRBD1. V shed 4 bases, J shed 2 bases, and the junction held 3 bases outside the gene matches. This CDR3 contains 14 residues. CDR1 is SEHNR and CDR2 is FQNEAQ in the germline V gene (reference sequence). Written as DNA, the CDR3 is TGTGCCAGCAGCTCGCGGACAGGGGCCTACGAGCAGTACTTC. Translating it yields CASSSRTGAYEQYF.

This clonotype was counted ten times or more. The CDR3 here is CASSLLESPNSYEQYF. DNA for the CDR3: TGTGCCAGCAGCTTACTGGAAAGCCCAAACTCCTACGAGCAGTACTTC. The chain joins TRBV11-2 to TRBJ2-7; D ambiguous. Germline loops: CDR1 SGHAT, CDR2 FQNNGV. The V end was cut by 2 bases, the J end by 0 bases, with 14 bases between. This CDR3 is 16 amino acids long.

This clonotype was seen ten or more times. This chain links TRBV4-3 with TRBJ2-7; 8 positions agree with TRBD1. CDR1 is LGHNA and CDR2 is YSLEER in the germline V gene. The CDR3 runs to 16 residues. Trimming cost V 3 bases and J 4 bases; bases outside gene matches: 11. The CDR3 protein is CASSQSRQGFSYEQYF. CDR3 DNA sequence: TGCGCCAGCAGCCAGTCGCGACAGGGGTTTAGTTACGAGCAGTACTTC.

This clonotype was detected many times. V gene TRBV6-1 combines with J gene TRBJ1-2; 9 positions agree with TRBD1. Looked up from germline, CDR1 is MNHNS and CDR2 is SASEGT. The CDR3 extends over 14 amino acids. The V segment lost 6 bases and the J segment 2 bases; nucleotides outside the gene matches: 4. CDR3 DNA: TGTGCCAGCAGCACCGGGACAGGGAACTATGGCTACACCTTC. This codes for CASSTGTGNYGYTF.

The chain has TRBV7-3 and TRBJ2-7; the D gene is possibly TRBD2 (6 bases). Per the germline V gene, CDR1 is SGHTA and CDR2 is FQGTGA. The CDR3 is made up of 15 amino acids. V was cut by 3 bases and J by 2 bases, with 14 bases left in between. The CDR3 bases are TGTGCCAGCAGCTTTACATCGGGACTCCCCTACGAGCAGTACTTC. The encoded protein is CASSFTSGLPYEQYF.

This clonotype was seen at least ten times. V gene TRBV27 combines with J gene TRBJ1-1, with TRBD1 as a possible D gene (5 bases). V was shortened by 2 bases and J by 4 bases, with 14 bases between the two germline ends. The CDR3 covers 15 residues. Germline V gene sequence: CDR1 MNHEY, CDR2 SMNVEV (reference sequence). The CDR3 sequence: CASSLKAGDFTEAFF. The CDR3 DNA reads as TGTGCCAGCAGTTTAAAGGCCGGGGACTTCACTGAAGCTTTCTTT.

This clonotype came up many times. CDR3 sequence (DNA): TGTGCCAGCAGCTTAGATCGGCAGATCCGCTCTGGAAACACCATATATTTT. It is translated as CASSLDRQIRSGNTIYF. This sequence joins TRBV11-2 and TRBJ1-3; D gene unclear. CDR3 length equals 17 residues. Germline V gene lookup returns CDR1 SGHAT and CDR2 FQNNGV. V was pared by 0 bases and J by 0 bases, with 12 bases between.

The J gene is TRBJ1-5, the V gene TRBV18; the match to TRBD1 covers 8 bases. J gave up 3 bases and V 5 bases, and 6 bases lay outside the gene matches. The CDR3 is 15 amino acids. CDR1 is KGHSH, CDR2 LQKENI, per germline. CDR3 residues: CASSEDRAVNQPQHF. In DNA, the CDR3 is TGTGCCAGCTCAGAGGACAGGGCCGTCAATCAGCCCCAGCATTTT.